A selection of T cell receptor beta chains follows, all from one sample in a study of blood T cell repertoires in COVID-19. The table came from immunoSEQ multiplex PCR; TCRdb's copy has only in-frame clones and leaves some out. The sample has approximately 220,000 clones, 75% to 90% seen once. The sample consisted of peripheral blood. These receptors all stem from a man aged 35-49 years with acute or convalescent COVID-19. The CDR3 runs from the conserved cysteine through the conserved F or W. A D gene is named only where the DNA matches it firmly. Size tells how often a clone was seen (once, few, many) or the class of an expanded clone, and some rows leave it out.

NA	many	TRBV20-1	TRBJ2-1	CSAQIGGEQFF	TGCAGTGCCCAAATCGGAGGTGAGCAGTTCTTC
NA	NA	TRBV19	TRBJ1-1	CASSIGGHVNTEAFF	TGTGCCAGTAGTATAGGGGGACACGTGAACACTGAAGCTTTCTTT
TRBD1	NA	TRBV2	TRBJ2-5	CASRRGQKQETQYF	TGTGCCAGCAGACGGGGACAGAAGCAAGAGACCCAGTACTTC
TRBD1	NA	TRBV18	TRBJ1-1	CASSRQGAEAFF	TGTGCCAGCTCTCGACAGGGGGCTGAAGCTTTCTTT
NA	NA	TRBV7-2	TRBJ1-6	CASSSNTLNSPLHF	TGTGCCAGCAGCTCTAACACACTAAATTCACCCCTCCACTTT
NA	NA	TRBV5-1	TRBJ2-7	CASSITGGPYEQYF	TGCGCCAGCAGTATAACTGGTGGTCCGTACGAGCAGTACTTC
TRBD1	NA	TRBV6-4	TRBJ1-6	CASSGDRGNSPLHF	TGTGCCAGCAGTGGGGACAGGGGTAATTCACCCCTCCACTTT
TRBD2	NA	TRBV14	TRBJ2-3	CASSRASGNTDTQYF	TGTGCCAGCAGCCGGGCTAGCGGGAACACAGATACGCAGTATTTT
NA	NA	TRBV19	TRBJ2-2	CASSIGGGTGELFF	TGTGCCAGTAGTATAGGAGGGGGAACCGGGGAGCTGTTTTTT
TRBD2	NA	TRBV13	TRBJ2-1	CASSPQAGVSLGEQFF	TGTGCCAGCAGCCCTCAAGCGGGGGTTTCCCTCGGTGAGCAGTTCTTC
TRBD1	NA	TRBV18	TRBJ1-2	CASSPGTGSGYTF	TGTGCCAGCTCACCAGGGACAGGGTCTGGCTACACCTTC
NA	NA	TRBV20-1	TRBJ1-1	CSASVRANTEAFF	TGCAGTGCTAGTGTCAGGGCGAACACTGAAGCTTTCTTT
NA	NA	TRBV12-3/TRBV12-4	TRBJ1-1	CASSPSNTEAFF	TGTGCCAGCAGTCCCTCGAACACTGAAGCTTTCTTT
NA	NA	TRBV19	TRBJ1-3	CASSINGVNSGNTIYF	TGTGCCAGTAGTATTAACGGGGTCAACTCTGGAAACACCATATATTTT
TRBD1	many	TRBV6-5	TRBJ1-1	CASSLLGQGTAEAFF	TGTGCCAGCAGCCTTTTGGGACAGGGGACCGCTGAAGCTTTCTTT
TRBD1	few	TRBV29-1	TRBJ2-3	CSVEKGQPGDTQYF	TGCAGCGTTGAGAAGGGACAGCCCGGTGATACGCAGTATTTT
NA	NA	TRBV7-3	TRBJ2-2	CASSQGGLSNTGELFF	TGTGCCAGCAGCCAGGGGGGACTTTCGAACACCGGGGAGCTGTTTTTT
NA	once	TRBV5-1	TRBJ1-2	CASSPSGGHGYTF	TGCGCCAGCAGCCCCTCGGGAGGGCATGGCTACACCTTC
NA	NA	TRBV9	TRBJ2-2	CASSASTSIGELFF	TGTGCCAGCAGCGCCTCCACTAGCATCGGGGAGCTGTTTTTT
NA	once	TRBV5-1	TRBJ1-1	CASSLTGMNTEAFF	TGCGCCAGCAGCTTGACGGGAATGAACACTGAAGCTTTCTTT
NA	NA	TRBV19	TRBJ1-1	CASSIRGSTTEAFF	TGTGCCAGTAGTATAAGAGGGTCTACCACTGAAGCTTTCTTT
TRBD1	NA	TRBV5-1	TRBJ1-3	CASSETGGGGNTIYF	TGCGCCAGCAGCGAGACAGGGGGCGGTGGAAACACCATATATTTT
NA	NA	TRBV30	TRBJ1-2	CAWGPRGYTF	TGTGCCTGGGGACCCAGGGGCTACACCTTC
TRBD1	NA	TRBV7-9	TRBJ2-7	CASSLDARTGSQYF	TGTGCCAGCAGCTTAGATGCTAGGACAGGGTCGCAGTACTTC
NA	NA	TRBV7-2	TRBJ1-5	CASSPLRGSGGNQPQHF	TGTGCCAGCAGCCCTCTCCGGGGGTCAGGTGGCAATCAGCCCCAGCATTTT
TRBD1	NA	TRBV7-2	TRBJ1-5	CASSSTGGGQPQHF	TGTGCCAGCAGCTCGACAGGGGGCGGACAGCCCCAGCATTTT
NA	NA	TRBV7-2	TRBJ1-1	CASSLAIEGVTEAFF	TGTGCCAGCAGCTTAGCGATCGAGGGGGTAACTGAAGCTTTCTTT
TRBD2	NA	TRBV5-1	TRBJ2-1	CASSWTSGSALEQFF	TGCGCCAGCAGTTGGACTAGCGGGAGTGCTCTTGAGCAGTTCTTC
TRBD1	few	TRBV3-1/TRBV3-2	TRBJ1-6	CASSMVRTGNSPLHF	TGTGCCAGCAGCATGGTCCGGACAGGGAACTCACCCCTCCACTTT
TRBD1	NA	TRBV13	TRBJ1-4	CASSSGTVNEKLFF	TGTGCCAGCAGCTCGGGGACAGTAAATGAAAAACTGTTTTTT
NA	NA	TRBV5-4	TRBJ2-5	CASSLEASRQETQYF	TGTGCCAGCAGCTTGGAGGCTAGCCGACAAGAGACCCAGTACTTC
NA	NA	TRBV28	TRBJ2-5	CASSLGTQETQYF	TGTGCCAGCAGTCTCGGGACTCAAGAGACCCAGTACTTC
TRBD2	NA	TRBV7-3	TRBJ2-1	CASSLNSGSSNEQFF	TGTGCCAGCAGCTTAAATAGCGGGAGTTCCAATGAGCAGTTCTTC
NA	NA	TRBV14	TRBJ2-1	CASSHGPRDYNEQFF	TGTGCCAGCAGCCACGGACCCCGGGATTACAATGAGCAGTTCTTC
NA	NA	TRBV27	TRBJ2-3	CASSPSRRGRPDTQYF	TGTGCCAGCAGTCCCTCCCGGAGGGGGCGCCCAGATACGCAGTATTTT
NA	NA	TRBV27	TRBJ2-7	CASSLSGEGEQYF	TGTGCCAGCAGTTTATCAGGAGAAGGCGAGCAGTACTTC
NA	NA	TRBV2	TRBJ1-1	CASIRDWGAEAFF	TGTGCCAGCATCCGGGATTGGGGGGCTGAAGCTTTCTTT
TRBD2	NA	TRBV3-1/TRBV3-2	TRBJ2-3	CASRAPGLGSDTQYF	TGTGCCAGCAGGGCACCGGGACTAGGGTCAGATACGCAGTATTTT
NA	few	TRBV19	TRBJ1-5	CASRQDSNQPQHF	TGTGCCAGTCGACAGGATAGCAATCAGCCCCAGCATTTT
NA	many	TRBV19	TRBJ2-3	CASSIRGSSRGTQYF	TGTGCCAGTAGTATACGAGGGAGTAGCAGGGGTACGCAGTATTTT
TRBD1	NA	TRBV7-2	TRBJ1-4	CASSLWTGGTNEKLFF	TGTGCCAGCAGCTTGTGGACAGGGGGCACTAATGAAAAACTGTTTTTT
TRBD1	NA	TRBV5-1	TRBJ1-4	CASSTLGQGGREKLFF	TGCGCCAGCAGCACCCTGGGACAGGGCGGTCGTGAAAAACTGTTTTTT
NA	NA	TRBV9	TRBJ1-1	CASSERAGAYTEAFF	TGTGCCAGCAGCGAGAGGGCGGGGGCGTACACTGAAGCTTTCTTT
NA	NA	TRBV15	TRBJ2-5	CATSSFGQYQETQYF	TGTGCCACCAGCAGTTTTGGACAGTACCAAGAGACCCAGTACTTC
NA	once	TRBV2	TRBJ1-1	CASMAFTEAFF	TGTGCCAGCATGGCCTTTACTGAAGCTTTCTTT